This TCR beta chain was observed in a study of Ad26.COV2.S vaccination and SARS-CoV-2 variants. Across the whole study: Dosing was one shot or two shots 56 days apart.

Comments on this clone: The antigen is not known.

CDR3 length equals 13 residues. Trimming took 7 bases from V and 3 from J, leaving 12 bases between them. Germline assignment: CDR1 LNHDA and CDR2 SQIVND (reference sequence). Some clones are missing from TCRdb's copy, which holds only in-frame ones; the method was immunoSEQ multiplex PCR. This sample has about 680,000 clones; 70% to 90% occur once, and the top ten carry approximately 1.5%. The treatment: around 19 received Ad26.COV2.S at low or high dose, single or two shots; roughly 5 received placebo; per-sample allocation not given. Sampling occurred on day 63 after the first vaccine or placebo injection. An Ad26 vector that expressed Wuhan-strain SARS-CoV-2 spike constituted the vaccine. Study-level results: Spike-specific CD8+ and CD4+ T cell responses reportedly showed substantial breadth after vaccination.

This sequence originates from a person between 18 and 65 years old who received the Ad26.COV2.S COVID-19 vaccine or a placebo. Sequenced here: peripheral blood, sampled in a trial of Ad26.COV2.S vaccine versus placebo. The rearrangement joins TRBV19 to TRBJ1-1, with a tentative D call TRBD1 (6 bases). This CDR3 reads CASTRDMDTEAFF. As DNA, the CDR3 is TGTGCCAGTACTCGGGACATGGACACTGAAGCTTTCTTT.